Presented here are 30 T cell receptor beta chains from one specimen sequenced in a study of cytomegalovirus exposure and HLA in healthy donors. The PCR made use of 60 Vbeta and 13 Jbeta primers. TCRdb's copy holds only in-frame clones and misses some; the assay was immunoSEQ multiplex PCR. The sample lists some 180,000 clones, roughly 77% occurring once. Sequencing input: PBMCs. Receptor source: a woman aged 25 to 45 in good health and CMV-seronegative.

The chain has TRBV6-1 and TRBJ2-5; TRBD2 aligns across 9 bases. Germline V gene lookup returns CDR1 MNHNS and CDR2 SASEGT. CDR3 size: 14 residues. After removal of 7 bases from V and 1 base from J, the junction contained 4 bases not matched to a gene. The DNA for the CDR3 is TGTGCCAGCAACTCGCGGGGGGGCCAAGAGACCCAGTACTTC. Amino acids: CASNSRGGQETQYF.

The V gene is TRBV5-1, the J gene TRBJ1-1, with TRBD1 matching 7 bases. V dropped 4 bases and J dropped 1; count of bases not matched to a gene: 10. The CDR3 is made up of 16 amino acids. Germline V gene data show CDR1 as SGHRS and CDR2 as YFSETQ. CDR3 sequence (DNA): TGCGCCAGCAGCCTCAGATTAGGGGGCAAGAACACTGAAGCTTTCTTT. Translation gives CASSLRLGGKNTEAFF.

The rearrangement joins TRBV27 to TRBJ1-5, with D unclear. With 3 bases removed from V and 6 bases from J, the gap between germline ends came to 12 bases. This CDR3 has 14 residues. The V gene's germline CDR1 is MNHEY and CDR2 SMNVEV (reference sequence). CDR3 sequence reads: CASSLSGLGQPQHF. CDR3 nucleotide sequence: TGTGCCAGCAGTTTGTCGGGTTTGGGTCAGCCCCAGCATTTT.

V gene TRBV13 combines with J gene TRBJ1-2; 7 bases are shared with TRBD1. V dropped 3 bases and J dropped 3; count of bases not matched to a gene: 4. The CDR3 is made up of 14 amino acids. CDR1 and CDR2 from the germline V gene are PRHDT and FYEKMQ (reference sequence). The CDR3 spells CASSFRQGDYGYTF. The DNA of the CDR3 is TGTGCCAGCAGCTTCAGACAGGGCGACTATGGCTACACCTTC.

J is TRBJ1-5 and V is TRBV18; D is unresolved. This CDR3 spans 14 amino acids. Germline values: CDR1 KGHSH, CDR2 LQKENI. Trimming left V 3 bases short and J 6 bases short, with 12 bases between. The CDR3 region has the DNA TGTGCCAGCTCACCCCTGAACGGCGGTCAGCCCCAGCATTTT. As protein: CASSPLNGGQPQHF.

The chain is built from TRBV5-1 and TRBJ1-5; TRBD1 is a possible D gene (6 bases). Trimming removed 4 bases at V and 5 bases at J, with 16 bases between. Germline-derived CDR1 and CDR2 are SGHRS and YFSETQ. CDR3 length: 15 amino acids. The CDR3 loop is CASSPGQGKYQPQHF. The CDR3 nucleotides read TGCGCCAGCAGCCCGGGGCAGGGGAAATATCAGCCCCAGCATTTT.

The J gene is TRBJ1-6, the V gene TRBV5-1; 7 nucleotides align to TRBD1. CDR1 SGHRS and CDR2 YFSETQ come from the germline V gene. The CDR3 runs 16 residues. The junction had 8 bases not matched to a gene; V was cut back by 1 base and J by 7 bases. The CDR3, as DNA: TGCGCCAGCAGCTTGAGGCCAGGGGGTGTGAATTCACCCCTCCACTTT. The encoded protein is CASSLRPGGVNSPLHF.

This clone was found once. The genes are TRBV4-1 and TRBJ1-4; D unresolved. Trimming cost V 0 bases and J 8 bases, with 22 bases left between them. CDR1 is MGHRA and CDR2 is YSYEKL in the germline V gene. The CDR3 runs 18 residues. The CDR3 here is CASSQDPPPTQRGEKLFF. CDR3 DNA sequence: TGCGCCAGCAGCCAAGATCCCCCCCCGACCCAACGAGGGGAAAAACTGTTTTTT.

The gene calls are TRBV19 and TRBJ1-2; 7 nucleotides agree with TRBD1. CDR3 length: 15 residues. Germline V lookup: CDR1 LNHDA, CDR2 SQIVND (reference sequence). V was clipped by 6 bases and J by 10 bases; unmatched bases: 17. This chain's CDR3 is CASSKTGTQPPTYTF. CDR3 DNA: TGTGCCAGTAGCAAGACAGGGACCCAGCCGCCGACCTACACCTTC. The full variable domain, in which reference TRBV19 and TRBJ1-2 provide the parts outside the CDR3, is DGGITQSPKYLFRKEGQNVTLSCEQNLNHDAMYWYRQDPGQGLRLIYYSQIVNDFQKGDIAEGYSVSREKKESFPLTVTSAQKNPTAFYLCASSKTGTQPPTYTFGSGTRLTVV.

This chain joins TRBV30 and TRBJ2-4, with 10 bases matching TRBD1. Germline assignment: CDR1 GTSNPN and CDR2 SVGIG (reference sequence). The J segment lost 7 bases and the V segment lost 4 bases, leaving 4 bases of the junction unmatched. The CDR3 is 13 amino acids. As DNA, the CDR3 is TGTGCCTGGAATAAGGGACAGGGGAACATTCAGTACTTC. Its protein product is CAWNKGQGNIQYF.

The gene calls are TRBV29-1 and TRBJ1-2; TRBD1 matches 12 bases. The V segment lost 7 bases and the J segment 6 bases; nucleotides outside the gene matches: 3. Looked up from germline, CDR1 is SQVTM and CDR2 is ANQGSEA. This CDR3 is built from 12 residues. The CDR3 loop is CSGGTGGDGYTF. The CDR3 region has the DNA TGCAGCGGTGGGACAGGGGGCGATGGCTACACCTTC.

The chain links TRBV6-5 to TRBJ2-7; 13 nucleotides agree with TRBD2. Germline V gene data show CDR1 as MNHEY and CDR2 as SVGAGI. V was clipped by 4 bases and J by 2 bases; unmatched bases: 5. The length of the CDR3 is 16 residues. This CDR3 is CASSFRLAGGTYEQYF. For the CDR3, the DNA is TGTGCCAGCAGTTTTAGACTAGCGGGGGGAACCTACGAGCAGTACTTC.

V usage is TRBV6-1 and J usage is TRBJ2-6; a possible D gene is TRBD1 (5 bases). The CDR3 spans 13 residues. Germline V gene sequence: CDR1 MNHNS, CDR2 SASEGT. With 6 bases removed from V and 3 bases from J, the gap between germline ends came to 6 bases. DNA of the CDR3: TGTGCCAGCAGCACAGGTGGGGCCAACGTCCTGACTTTC. It yields the protein CASSTGGANVLTF.

The rearrangement links TRBV18 to TRBJ2-1; tentatively, D is TRBD1 (5 bases). Germline CDR1 reads KGHSH; CDR2 reads LQKENI. The CDR3 totals 13 residues. The V and J ends lost 6 bases and 8 bases respectively, with 14 bases between them. The CDR3 is CASSLLQVDEQFF. DNA of the CDR3: TGTGCCAGCTCGCTACTACAGGTCGATGAGCAGTTCTTC.

The chain is built from TRBV27 and TRBJ1-2; 9 bases are a match to TRBD1. The CDR3 extends over 14 amino acids. Germline V gene data show CDR1 as MNHEY and CDR2 as SMNVEV (reference sequence). V shed 2 bases and J 7 bases; nucleotides not matched to a gene: 5. CDR3 region: CASSLMGQGSGYTF. In DNA, the CDR3 is TGTGCCAGCAGTTTAATGGGACAGGGCTCTGGCTACACCTTC.

The chain is built from TRBV30 and TRBJ2-5, with D hard to call. The CDR3 has 11 amino acids. The V and J ends lost 3 bases and 5 bases respectively, with 7 bases between them. Per the germline V gene, CDR1 is GTSNPN and CDR2 is SVGIG (reference sequence). The CDR3 DNA sequence: TGTGCCTGGAGCGACGGGGAGACCCAGTACTTC. Its protein product is CAWSDGETQYF. The full variable domain, with the rest looked up from reference TRBV30 and TRBJ2-5, is SQTIHQWPATLVQPVGSPLSLECTVEGTSNPNLYWYRQAAGRGLQLLFYSVGIGQISSEVPQNLSASRPQDRQFILSSKKLLLSDSGFYLCAWSDGETQYFGPGTRLLVL.

The V gene is TRBV30, the J gene TRBJ2-1, with TRBD2 as a possible D gene (5 bases). CDR1 is GTSNPN, CDR2 SVGIG, per germline (reference sequence). Trimming pared 5 bases from V and 3 bases from J, leaving 17 bases between. The CDR3 length is 15 residues. CDR3 amino acids: CAWSMEAPDYNEQFF. DNA of the CDR3: TGTGCCTGGTCGATGGAGGCGCCGGACTACAATGAGCAGTTCTTC. The full variable domain, completed using reference TRBV30 and TRBJ2-1, is SQTIHQWPATLVQPVGSPLSLECTVEGTSNPNLYWYRQAAGRGLQLLFYSVGIGQISSEVPQNLSASRPQDRQFILSSKKLLLSDSGFYLCAWSMEAPDYNEQFFGPGTRLTVL.

The chain has TRBV30 and TRBJ2-1; 7 bases agree with TRBD2. Trimming removed 5 bases from V and 5 bases from J; junction bases left unmatched: 6. Germline V CDR1 and CDR2: GTSNPN, SVGIG (reference sequence). The CDR3 has 13 amino acids. The CDR3 coding sequence is TGTGCCTGGGGGGAGCGGGGAGACAATGAGCAGTTCTTC. Its protein product is CAWGERGDNEQFF.

The genes are TRBV21-1 and TRBJ1-2. TRBV21-1 is a pseudogene. The CDR3 length is 17 residues. The CDR3 is CASSKGLLGGLGHGYTF. The CDR3 DNA reads TGTGCCAGCAGCAAAGGGCTCTTGGGAGGACTCGGGCATGGCTACACCTTC.

In this sample, this clone turned up once. This chain joins TRBV2 and TRBJ2-2; possibly TRBD1 for D (6 bases). Trimming removed 6 bases from V and 1 base from J, with 9 bases in between. The CDR3 consists of 14 residues. Germline loops: CDR1 SNHLY, CDR2 FYNNEI. CDR3 sequence: CASSEQGNTGELFF. DNA of the CDR3: TGTGCCAGCAGCGAACAGGGGAACACCGGGGAGCTGTTTTTT.

This clone occurred a few times. V and J are TRBV5-1 and TRBJ1-4; TRBD1 matches at 11 bases. The CDR3 has 15 amino acids. V shed 4 bases, J shed 8 bases, and the junction held 7 bases outside the gene matches. Germline V gene data show CDR1 as SGHRS and CDR2 as YFSETQ. The CDR3 region is CASSLMGQGGEKLFF. The CDR3 nucleotides read TGCGCCAGCAGCCTAATGGGACAGGGGGGCGAAAAACTGTTTTTT.

This clone appeared once. The chain has TRBV7-8 and TRBJ2-2; D gene ambiguous. Between the trimmed V and J ends, which lost 0 bases and 6 bases, there was a span of 2 bases. CDR3 size: 12 residues. Germline V gives CDR1 SGHVS, CDR2 FQNEAQ. Written as DNA, the CDR3 is TGTGCCAGCAGCTTAGCCTCCGGGGAGCTGTTTTTT. It specifies CASSLASGELFF.

The chain uses TRBV7-9 and TRBJ2-3; D might be TRBD2 (6 bases). V was pared by 5 bases and J by 5 bases, with 11 bases between. There are 13 residues in the CDR3. Germline V gene lookup returns CDR1 SEHNR and CDR2 FQNEAQ (reference sequence). CDR3 DNA: TGTGCCAGCAGCGAAATAGCGGTAGATACGCAGTATTTT. Amino acid sequence: CASSEIAVDTQYF.

The gene calls are TRBV27 and TRBJ1-5, with TRBD1 identical over 9 bases. CDR3 size: 15 residues. The trim removed 6 bases at V and 7 bases at J, leaving 10 bases unmatched. Looked up from germline, CDR1 is MNHEY and CDR2 is SMNVEV (reference sequence). CDR3 sequence (DNA): TGTGCCAGCAGCCCAACAGGGGGCTTAAGACAGCCCCAGCATTTT. This codes for CASSPTGGLRQPQHF.

This clone rates as medium-sized. This chain links TRBV7-3 with TRBJ1-1; 8 bases are shared with TRBD1. The germline V gene encodes CDR1 SGHTA and CDR2 FQGTGA. J gave up 4 bases and V 5 bases, and 9 bases lay outside the gene matches. This CDR3 is built from 15 residues. The CDR3 sequence: CASSADPTGVTEAFF. The CDR3 DNA follows: TGTGCCAGCAGCGCCGACCCGACAGGGGTCACTGAAGCTTTCTTT.

V gene TRBV29-1 combines with J gene TRBJ2-7; D is perhaps TRBD2 (5 bases). V lost 6 bases to trimming and J lost 5 bases, with 20 bases between them. This CDR3 contains 14 residues. Per the germline V gene, CDR1 is SQVTM and CDR2 is ANQGSEA. Here the CDR3 DNA reads TGCAGCGTCGCCGGGATGCCATTGGCCCACGAGCAGTACTTC. It is translated as CSVAGMPLAHEQYF.

The chain uses TRBV5-1 and TRBJ1-1, with a weak D call TRBD1 (5 bases). Germline loops: CDR1 SGHRS, CDR2 YFSETQ. The CDR3 loop spans 16 amino acids. Between the trimmed V and J ends, which lost 0 bases and 2 bases, there was a span of 14 bases. CDR3 region: CASSLEGGRVNTEAFF. The CDR3 DNA follows: TGCGCCAGCAGCTTGGAGGGCGGCAGGGTAAACACTGAAGCTTTCTTT.

The CDR3 is CASSKAQENPYEQYF. In nucleotides, the CDR3 is TGTGCCAGCAGCAAAGCACAGGAGAATCCCTACGAGCAGTACTTC. The chain uses TRBV21-1 and TRBJ2-7; the table's D call, TRBD1, has no DNA check behind it. TRBV21-1 is tagged as a pseudogene. The CDR3 consists of 15 residues.

This chain uses TRBV29-1 with TRBJ1-5, with TRBD1 matching 10 bases. The CDR3 sequence is 16 residues long. Germline CDR1 SQVTM, CDR2 ANQGSEA. The ends lost 6 bases at V and 1 base at J; junction bases unmatched: 9. The CDR3 here is CSVARDRGTSNQPQHF. The CDR3, as DNA: TGCAGCGTAGCTCGGGACAGGGGAACCAGCAATCAGCCCCAGCATTTT.

The chain combines TRBV5-1 with TRBJ1-2, with D unresolved. The CDR3 spans 13 residues. V was trimmed by 0 bases and J by 4 bases, leaving 7 bases between them. Germline V gives CDR1 SGHRS, CDR2 YFSETQ. CDR3: CASSLGAGYGYTF. The CDR3 nucleotides read TGCGCCAGCAGCTTGGGGGCGGGCTATGGCTACACCTTC. Based on the CDR3 plus reference TRBV5-1 and TRBJ1-2, the full variable domain is KAGVTQTPRYLIKTRGQQVTLSCSPISGHRSVSWYQQTPGQGLQFLFEYFSETQRNKGNFPGRFSGRQFSNSRSEMNVSTLELGDSALYLCASSLGAGYGYTFGSGTRLTVV.